This TCR beta chain comes out of a study of blood T cell repertoires in COVID-19 (dated by TCRdb to the early 2020s). In terms of the full investigation: Samples from collaborators originated in the United States, Italy and Spain and spanned both the acute and convalescent phases of COVID-19. The prospective study material was composed of cDNA or gDNA derived from T cells, B-cell-depleted T cells, or PBMCs. A freely available public database, intended as a resource for researchers studying the immune response to SARS-CoV-2, is where the repertoires were released. Samples were obtained from the ongoing ImmuneRACE study (first 160 participants) and from about 1,300 subjects provided by 6 global collaborators. Nearly every sample came with metadata listing a de-identified subject ID, COVID-19 status, age in years and sex. HLA class I and class II types, where available, came from metadata supplied by the sample provider rather than from assay-based typing. Subjects who had been exposed to COVID-19, were actively infected with it, or had recovered from it provided the deeply sampled blood TCRbeta repertoires that made up the dataset.

TCRbeta CDR3 regions were amplified from genomic DNA by means of the immunoSEQ Assay, a bias-controlled multiplex PCR. Turning to the authors' computational methods: The number of nucleated cells in each sample was estimated by amplification of reference gene primers within the assay. To quantify the absolute abundance of each unique TCRbeta CDR3 rearrangement, sequence reads were collapsed and filtered. For each sample, productive Simpson clonality was calculated as the square root of Simpson's diversity index over productive rearrangements. TCRdb carries this immuneACCESS record with in-frame sequences only. Its versions omit some clonotypes, under half of them owing to an unresolved V gene in the studies checked, with the rest unexplained. That table furnishes V, J and clone size, whereas the DNA furnished D and trimming. The sample table shows around 330,000 clones, and roughly 88% are seen once. 1.5% to 2% of the sample is taken by the ten largest.

This clone was seen ten or more times. Its target antigen remains unknown. No much larger clone exists at a distance of one base, and base qualities are not known. Per the germline V gene, MDHEN is the CDR1 and SYDVKM is the CDR2. Counted from cysteine to phenylalanine, this CDR3 has 16 amino acids. Only CDR3 DNA remains: 48 bases, in frame from the first base. Trimming takes 3 bases off V and 2 bases off J; junction bases not matched to a gene: 6. The research as a whole found: The quantity of clinical and demographic metadata differed by source and by participant and was supplied without curation.

One collaborating source in Seattle enrolled patients during active infection and followed them longitudinally through the course of disease. Collaborating institutions collected whole blood in K2EDTA tubes following their own protocols. For TCRbeta analysis, collaborator samples were shipped as frozen whole blood, as isolated PBMCs, or as DNA extracted from either sample type. The sequenced sample was peripheral blood. The chain was built from TRBV28 and TRBJ2-4; 8 of the junction bases match TRBD1. The clonotype was recovered from a woman in her 30s with COVID-19, enrolled during active disease. The DNA reads as follows: TGTGCCAGCAGTTTTCGGCAGGGGGCGACCAAAAACATTCAGTACTTC. The resulting protein is CASSFRQGATKNIQYF.